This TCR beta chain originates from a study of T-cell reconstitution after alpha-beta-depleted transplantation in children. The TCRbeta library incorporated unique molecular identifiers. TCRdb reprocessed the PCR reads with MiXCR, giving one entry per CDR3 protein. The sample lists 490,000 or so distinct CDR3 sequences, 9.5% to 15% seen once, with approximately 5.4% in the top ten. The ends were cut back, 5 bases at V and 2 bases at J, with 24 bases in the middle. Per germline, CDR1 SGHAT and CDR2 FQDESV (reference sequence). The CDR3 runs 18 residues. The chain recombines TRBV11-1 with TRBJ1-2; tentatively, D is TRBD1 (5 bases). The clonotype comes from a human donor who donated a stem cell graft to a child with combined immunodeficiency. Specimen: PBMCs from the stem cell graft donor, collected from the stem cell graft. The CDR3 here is CASSPLGGGAPGNYGYTF. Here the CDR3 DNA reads TGTGCCAGCAGCCCATTGGGAGGAGGGGCTCCTGGGAACTATGGCTACACCTTC. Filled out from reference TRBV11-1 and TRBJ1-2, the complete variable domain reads EAEVAQSPRYKITEKSQAVAFWCDPISGHATLYWYRQILGQGPELLVQFQDESVVDDSQLPKDRFSAERLKGVDSTLKIQPAELGDSAMYLCASSPLGGGAPGNYGYTFGSGTRLTVV.